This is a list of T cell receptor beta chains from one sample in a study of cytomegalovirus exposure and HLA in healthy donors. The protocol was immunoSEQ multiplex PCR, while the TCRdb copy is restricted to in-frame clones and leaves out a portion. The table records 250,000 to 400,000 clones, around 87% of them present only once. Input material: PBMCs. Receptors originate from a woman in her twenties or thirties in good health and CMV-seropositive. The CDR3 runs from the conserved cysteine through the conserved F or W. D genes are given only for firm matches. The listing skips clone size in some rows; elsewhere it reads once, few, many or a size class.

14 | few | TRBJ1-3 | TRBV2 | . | CASSRQISGNTIYF | TGTGCCAGCAGCAGACAGATCTCTGGAAACACCATATATTTT
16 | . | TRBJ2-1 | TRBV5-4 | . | CATLPRGGRAAHEQFF | TGTGCCACCCTCCCGCGAGGCGGCCGGGCCGCCCATGAGCAGTTCTTC
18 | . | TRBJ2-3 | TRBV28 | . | CASSLWVAGRGSTDTQYF | TGTGCCAGCAGTTTATGGGTGGCAGGGCGTGGGAGCACAGATACGCAGTATTTT
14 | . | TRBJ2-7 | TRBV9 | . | CASSARQSVSEQYF | TGTGCCAGCAGCGCCCGACAGTCTGTCTCCGAGCAGTACTTC
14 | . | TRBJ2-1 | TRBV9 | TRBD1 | CASSGGTGFNEQFF | TGTGCCAGCAGCGGCGGGACAGGATTCAATGAGCAGTTCTTC
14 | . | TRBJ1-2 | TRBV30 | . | CAWSAIIGRGGYTF | TGTGCCTGGAGTGCGATAATCGGGCGCGGAGGCTACACCTTC
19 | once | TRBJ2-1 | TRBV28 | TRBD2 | CASSSAQGLAGGSYNEQFF | TGTGCCAGCAGTTCCGCACAGGGGCTAGCGGGAGGCTCCTACAATGAGCAGTTCTTC
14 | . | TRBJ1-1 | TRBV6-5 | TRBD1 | CASSYTGQYTEAFF | TGTGCCAGCAGTTACACGGGACAGTACACTGAAGCTTTCTTT
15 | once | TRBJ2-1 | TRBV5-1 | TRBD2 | CASSMTSAGYNEQFF | TGCGCCAGCAGCATGACTAGCGCAGGCTACAATGAGCAGTTCTTC
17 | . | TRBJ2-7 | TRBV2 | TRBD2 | CASSGRVSSGRAHEQYF | TGTGCCAGCAGTGGCAGGGTATCTAGCGGGAGGGCCCACGAGCAGTACTTC
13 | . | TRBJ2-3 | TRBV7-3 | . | CASRHGNTDTQYF | TGTGCCAGCAGGCACGGGAACACAGATACGCAGTATTTT
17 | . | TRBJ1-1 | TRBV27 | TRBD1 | CASSSRGPGSRGTEAFF | TGTGCCAGCAGTTCGCGCGGTCCAGGGAGCAGGGGGACTGAAGCTTTCTTT
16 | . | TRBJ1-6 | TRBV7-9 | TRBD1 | CASSSSGDSNNSPLHF | TGTGCCAGCAGCTCCAGCGGGGACAGCAATAATTCACCCCTCCACTTT
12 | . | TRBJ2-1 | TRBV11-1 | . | CASRSSYNEQFF | TGTGCCAGTCGAAGCTCCTACAATGAGCAGTTCTTC
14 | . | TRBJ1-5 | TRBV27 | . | CASSLAGRIQPQHF | TGTGCCAGCAGTTTAGCGGGGCGGATTCAGCCCCAGCATTTT
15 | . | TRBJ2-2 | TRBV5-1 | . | CASRMGTTNTGELFF | TGCGCCAGCAGGATGGGGACAACGAACACCGGGGAGCTGTTTTTT
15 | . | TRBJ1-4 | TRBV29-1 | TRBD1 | CSVHTGGQPHVGLFF | TGCAGCGTTCATACAGGGGGACAGCCCCACGTGGGACTGTTTTTT
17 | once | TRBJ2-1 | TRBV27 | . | CASSLFRLAGSGNEQFF | TGTGCCAGCAGTTTATTCCGGCTAGCCGGGTCGGGCAATGAGCAGTTCTTC
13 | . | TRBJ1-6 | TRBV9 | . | CASTPSGGSPLHF | TGTGCCAGCACCCCTTCGGGGGGATCACCCCTCCACTTT
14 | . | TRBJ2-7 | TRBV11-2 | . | CASRGQGKSYEQYF | TGTGCCAGCCGAGGGCAGGGGAAATCGTACGAGCAGTACTTC
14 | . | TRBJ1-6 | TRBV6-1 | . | CASQETSNNSPLHF | TGTGCCAGCCAGGAAACAAGCAATAATTCACCCCTCCACTTT
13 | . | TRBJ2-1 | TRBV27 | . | CASSWAPHYEQFF | TGTGCCAGCAGTTGGGCCCCACACTATGAGCAGTTCTTC
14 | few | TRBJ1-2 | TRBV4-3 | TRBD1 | CASSQEGGRYGYTF | TGCGCCAGCAGCCAAGAAGGGGGCAGGTATGGCTACACCTTC
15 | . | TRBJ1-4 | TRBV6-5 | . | CASSTLTFENEKLFF | TGTGCCAGCAGTACCCTGACATTCGAAAATGAAAAACTGTTTTTT
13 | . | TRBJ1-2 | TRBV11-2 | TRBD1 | CASSWTGEGGYTF | TGTGCCAGCAGCTGGACAGGGGAGGGTGGCTACACCTTC
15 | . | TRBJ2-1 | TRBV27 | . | CASRVSGSPYNEQFF | TGTGCCAGCAGAGTAAGCGGGTCCCCCTACAATGAGCAGTTCTTC
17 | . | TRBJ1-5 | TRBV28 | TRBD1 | CASSFGSGRGSNQPQHF | TGTGCCAGCAGTTTCGGTTCGGGCAGGGGGAGCAATCAGCCCCAGCATTTT
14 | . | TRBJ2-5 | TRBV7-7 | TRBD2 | CASSPGGGAETQYF | TGTGCCAGCAGTCCCGGCGGGGGGGCCGAGACCCAGTACTTC
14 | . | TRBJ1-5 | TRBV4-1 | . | CASSHRDSNQPQHF | TGCGCCAGCAGCCACAGGGATAGCAATCAGCCCCAGCATTTT
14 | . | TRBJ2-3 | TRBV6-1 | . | CASRPGGPTDTQYF | TGTGCCAGCAGGCCCGGAGGGCCCACAGATACGCAGTATTTT
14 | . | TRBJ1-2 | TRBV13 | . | CASSLGQGYDGYTF | TGTGCCAGCAGCTTAGGGCAGGGGTATGATGGCTACACCTTC
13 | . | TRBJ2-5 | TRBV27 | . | CASSLTFRETQYF | TGTGCCAGCAGTCTAACATTTCGGGAGACCCAGTACTTC
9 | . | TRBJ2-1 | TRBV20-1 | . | CSASYEQFF | TGCAGTGCTAGTTATGAGCAGTTCTTC
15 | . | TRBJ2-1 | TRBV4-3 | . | CASSQSANSYNEQFF | TGCGCCAGCAGCCAGTCAGCAAACTCCTACAATGAGCAGTTCTTC
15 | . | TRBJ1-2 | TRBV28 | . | CASSIVNRVVYGYTF | TGTGCCAGCAGCATAGTGAACAGGGTGGTCTATGGCTACACCTTC
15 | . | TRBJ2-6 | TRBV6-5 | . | CATKQTFSGANVLTF | TGTGCCACCAAACAGACTTTCTCTGGGGCCAACGTCCTGACTTTC
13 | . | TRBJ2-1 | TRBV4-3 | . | CASSQVSTNEQFF | TGCGCCAGCAGCCAAGTGTCCACGAATGAGCAGTTCTTC
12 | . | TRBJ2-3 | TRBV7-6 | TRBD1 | CASSLTGGTQYF | TGTGCCAGCAGCTTGACAGGGGGTACGCAGTATTTT